This T cell receptor (beta chain) was obtained from a study of cytomegalovirus exposure and HLA in healthy donors. General study results and limits: In a later analysis, across HLA loci, associated TCR counts were highest for DRB1, lowest for HLA-C.

This PCR relied on a set of 60 Vbeta primers and 13 Jbeta primers. Only in-frame clones appear in the TCRdb table, and some are missing; sequencing was by immunoSEQ multiplex PCR. The table shows about 170,000 clones, with around three quarters occurring only once. Remarks on this clone: Antigen: not known.

CDR3 size: 15 residues. Germline CDR1 SGHNT, CDR2 YYREEE (reference sequence). V trimming: 0 bases; J trimming: 10 bases; junction bases outside the gene matches: 8. The chain joins TRBV5-4 to TRBJ2-1; 9 positions match TRBD2. This receptor was identified in a woman younger than 45 in good health and CMV-seropositive. Sequencing was done on a sample of PBMCs. CDR3 nucleotides: TGTGCCAGCAGCTTGGGACTAGCGGAGCCCAGAGAGCAGTTCTTC. It is translated as CASSLGLAEPREQFF.